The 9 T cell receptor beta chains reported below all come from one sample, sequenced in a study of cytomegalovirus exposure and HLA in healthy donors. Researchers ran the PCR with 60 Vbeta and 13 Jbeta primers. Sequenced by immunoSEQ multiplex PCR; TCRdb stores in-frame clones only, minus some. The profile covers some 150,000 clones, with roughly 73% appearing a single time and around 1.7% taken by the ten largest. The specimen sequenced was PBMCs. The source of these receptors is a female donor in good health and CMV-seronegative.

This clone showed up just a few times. CDR3 sequence (DNA): TGTGCCAGCCTCCCTGGGGGTAGCGGGACCTACGAGCAGTACTTC. This encodes CASLPGGSGTYEQYF. The gene calls are TRBV6-1 and TRBJ2-5, with TRBD2 matching over 8 bases. The closer fit of TRBJ2-7 to the DNA end suggests the J call may be wrong. The CDR3 runs 15 residues. Germline values: CDR1 MNHNS, CDR2 SASEGT.

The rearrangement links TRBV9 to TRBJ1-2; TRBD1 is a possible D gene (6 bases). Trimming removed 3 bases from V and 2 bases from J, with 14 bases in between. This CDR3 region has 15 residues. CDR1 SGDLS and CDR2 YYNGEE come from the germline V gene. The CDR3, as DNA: TGTGCCAGCAGCGGGCGCAGGGGACCAAACTATGGCTACACCTTC. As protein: CASSGRRGPNYGYTF.

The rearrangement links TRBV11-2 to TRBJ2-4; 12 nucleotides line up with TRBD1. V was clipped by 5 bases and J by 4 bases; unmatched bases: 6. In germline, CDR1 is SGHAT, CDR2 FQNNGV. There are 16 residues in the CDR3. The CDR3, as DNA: TGTGCCAGCAGCGTCCGGGACAGGGGGCTAAAAAACATTCAGTACTTC. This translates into CASSVRDRGLKNIQYF.

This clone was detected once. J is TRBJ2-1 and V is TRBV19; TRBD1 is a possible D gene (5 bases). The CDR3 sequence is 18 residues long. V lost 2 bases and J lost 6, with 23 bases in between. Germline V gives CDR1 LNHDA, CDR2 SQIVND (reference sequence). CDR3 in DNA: TGTGCCAGTAGTATACCTACCTTTAGGGGCCGAAAAGTCAATGAGCAGTTCTTC. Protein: CASSIPTFRGRKVNEQFF.

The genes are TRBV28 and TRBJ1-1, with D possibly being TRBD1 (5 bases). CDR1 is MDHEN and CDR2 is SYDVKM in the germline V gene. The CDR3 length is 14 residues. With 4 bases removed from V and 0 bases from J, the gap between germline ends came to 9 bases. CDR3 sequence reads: CASSWPTVNTEAFF. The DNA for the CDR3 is TGTGCCAGCAGTTGGCCGACAGTGAACACTGAAGCTTTCTTT.

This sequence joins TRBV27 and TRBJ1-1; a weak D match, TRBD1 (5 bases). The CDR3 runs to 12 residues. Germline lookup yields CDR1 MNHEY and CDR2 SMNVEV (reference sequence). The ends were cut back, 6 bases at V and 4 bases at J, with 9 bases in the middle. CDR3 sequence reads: CASRQGGTEAFF. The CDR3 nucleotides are TGTGCCAGCAGGCAGGGTGGCACTGAAGCTTTCTTT.

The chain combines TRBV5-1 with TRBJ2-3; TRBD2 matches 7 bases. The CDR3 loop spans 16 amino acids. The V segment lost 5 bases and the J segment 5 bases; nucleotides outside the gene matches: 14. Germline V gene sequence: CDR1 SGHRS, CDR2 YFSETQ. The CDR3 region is CASRVGEGPSQDTQYF. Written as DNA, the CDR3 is TGCGCCAGCAGGGTTGGGGAGGGGCCCTCCCAAGATACGCAGTATTTT.

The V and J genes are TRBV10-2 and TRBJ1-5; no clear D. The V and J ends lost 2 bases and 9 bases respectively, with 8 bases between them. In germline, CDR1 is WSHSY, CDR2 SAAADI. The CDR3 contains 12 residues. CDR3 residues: CASSEPEGPQHF. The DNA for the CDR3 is TGCGCCAGCAGTGAGCCGGAGGGGCCCCAGCATTTT.

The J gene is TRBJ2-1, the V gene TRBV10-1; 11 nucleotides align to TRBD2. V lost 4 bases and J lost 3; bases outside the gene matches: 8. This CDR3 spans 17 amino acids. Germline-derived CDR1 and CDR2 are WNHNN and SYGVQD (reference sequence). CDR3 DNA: TGCGCCAGCAGTGGCCACCTAGGACTAGCGGGCTACAATGAGCAGTTCTTC. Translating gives CASSGHLGLAGYNEQFF.